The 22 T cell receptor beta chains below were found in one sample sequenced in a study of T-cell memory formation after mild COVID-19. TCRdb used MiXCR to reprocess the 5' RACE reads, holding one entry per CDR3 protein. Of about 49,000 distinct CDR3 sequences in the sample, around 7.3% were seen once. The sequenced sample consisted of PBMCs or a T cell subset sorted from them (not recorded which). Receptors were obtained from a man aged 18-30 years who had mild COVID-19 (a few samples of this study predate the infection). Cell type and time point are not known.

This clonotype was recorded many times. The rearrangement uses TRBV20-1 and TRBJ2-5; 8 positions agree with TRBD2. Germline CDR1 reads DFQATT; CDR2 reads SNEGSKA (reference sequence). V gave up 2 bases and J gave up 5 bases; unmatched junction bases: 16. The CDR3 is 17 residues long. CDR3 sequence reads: CSARPHAGGATSETQYF. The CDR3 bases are TGCAGTGCTAGACCGCATGCGGGGGGAGCCACGTCGGAGACCCAGTACTTC.

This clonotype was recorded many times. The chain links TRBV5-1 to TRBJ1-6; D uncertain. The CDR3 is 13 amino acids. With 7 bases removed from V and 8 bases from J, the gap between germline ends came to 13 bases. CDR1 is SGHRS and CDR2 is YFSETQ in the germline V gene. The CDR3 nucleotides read TGCGCCAGCTCAGAAGGAGAAGATTCACCCCTCCACTTT. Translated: CASSEGEDSPLHF.

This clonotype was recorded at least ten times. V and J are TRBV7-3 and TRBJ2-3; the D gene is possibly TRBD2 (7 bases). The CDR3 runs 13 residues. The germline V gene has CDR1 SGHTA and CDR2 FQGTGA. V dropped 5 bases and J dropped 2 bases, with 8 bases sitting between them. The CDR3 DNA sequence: TGTGCCAGCAGCGCGGGGGCCACAGATACGCAGTATTTT. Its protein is CASSAGATDTQYF.

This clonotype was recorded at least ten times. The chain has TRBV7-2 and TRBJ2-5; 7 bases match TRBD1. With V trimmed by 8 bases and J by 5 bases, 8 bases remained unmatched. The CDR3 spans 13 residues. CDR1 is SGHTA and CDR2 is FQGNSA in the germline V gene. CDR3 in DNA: TGTGCCAGCGGCCGACAGGGAGTGGAGACCCAGTACTTC. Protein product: CASGRQGVETQYF.

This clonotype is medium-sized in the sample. The CDR3 bases are TGTGCCAGCAGCCCTGGTCCAAGCACAGATACGCAGTATTTT. This sequence encodes CASSPGPSTDTQYF. This rearrangement joins TRBV11-2 to TRBJ2-3; no clear D gene. Trimming removed 5 bases from V and 0 bases from J, with 9 bases in between. The CDR3 runs 14 residues. Per the germline V gene, CDR1 is SGHAT and CDR2 is FQNNGV.

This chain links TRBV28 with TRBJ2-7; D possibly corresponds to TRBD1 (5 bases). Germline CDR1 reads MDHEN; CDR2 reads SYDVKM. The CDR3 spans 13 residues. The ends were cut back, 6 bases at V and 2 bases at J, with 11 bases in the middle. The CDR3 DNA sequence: TGTGCCAGCAGCTGGGGCGGAGCCTACGAGCAGTACGTC. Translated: CASSWGGAYEQYV.

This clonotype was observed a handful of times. The chain's CDR3 is CASSLGATTSNEKLFF. CDR3 bases: TGCGCCAGCAGCTTGGGGGCGACGACGAGCAATGAAAAACTGTTTTTT. The chain has TRBV5-1 and TRBJ1-4; D uncertain. This CDR3 region has 16 residues. Per the germline V gene, CDR1 is SGHRS and CDR2 is YFSETQ. V shed 0 bases and J shed 5 bases, with 14 bases lying between them.

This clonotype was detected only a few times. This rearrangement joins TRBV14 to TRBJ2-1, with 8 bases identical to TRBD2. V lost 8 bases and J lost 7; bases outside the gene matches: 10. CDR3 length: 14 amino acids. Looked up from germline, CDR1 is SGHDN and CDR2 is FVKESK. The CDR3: CASQGPGGRNEQFF. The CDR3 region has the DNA TGTGCCAGCCAAGGCCCCGGCGGGAGGAATGAGCAGTTCTTC.

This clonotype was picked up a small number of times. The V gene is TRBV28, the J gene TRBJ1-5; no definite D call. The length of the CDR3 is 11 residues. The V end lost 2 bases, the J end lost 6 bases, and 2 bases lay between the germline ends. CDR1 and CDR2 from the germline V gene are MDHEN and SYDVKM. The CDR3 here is CASSLGQPQHF. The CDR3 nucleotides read TGTGCCAGCAGTTTAGGTCAGCCCCAGCATTTT. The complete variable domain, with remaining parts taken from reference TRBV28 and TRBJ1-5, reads DVKVTQSSRYLVKRTGEKVFLECVQDMDHENMFWYRQDPGLGLRLIYFSYDVKMKEKGDIPEGYSVSREKKERFSLILESASTNQTSMYLCASSLGQPQHFGDGTRLSIL.

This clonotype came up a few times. CDR3 DNA: TGTGCCAGCAGCACCCCCTCACAGGGGGTTACGGGCTACACCTTC. Translating it yields CASSTPSQGVTGYTF. The V gene is TRBV21-1, the J gene TRBJ1-2; TRBD1, as called in the table, went unchecked against the DNA. TRBV21-1 counts as a pseudogene. CDR3 size: 15 residues.

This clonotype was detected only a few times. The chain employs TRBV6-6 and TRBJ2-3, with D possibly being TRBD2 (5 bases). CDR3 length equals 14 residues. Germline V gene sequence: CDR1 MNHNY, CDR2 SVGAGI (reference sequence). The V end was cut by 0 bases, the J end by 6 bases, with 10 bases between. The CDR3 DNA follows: TGTGCCAGCAGTTACTCGAGGGTCTACGATACGCAGTATTTT. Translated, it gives CASSYSRVYDTQYF.

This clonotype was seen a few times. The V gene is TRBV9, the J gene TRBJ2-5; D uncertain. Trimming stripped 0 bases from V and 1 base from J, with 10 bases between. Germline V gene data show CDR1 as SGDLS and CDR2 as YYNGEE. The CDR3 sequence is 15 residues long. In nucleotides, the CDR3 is TGTGCCAGCAGCGTAGGGCCTACCTCCCAAGAGACCCAGTACTTC. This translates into CASSVGPTSQETQYF.

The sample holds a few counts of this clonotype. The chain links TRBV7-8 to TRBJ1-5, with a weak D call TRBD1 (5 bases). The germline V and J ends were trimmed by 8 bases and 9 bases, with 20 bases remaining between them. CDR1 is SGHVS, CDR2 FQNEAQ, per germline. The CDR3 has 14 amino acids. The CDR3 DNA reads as TGTGCCAGCGCTGGGGAGGTAGGGGTTCGGCCCCAGCATTTT. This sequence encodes CASAGEVGVRPQHF.

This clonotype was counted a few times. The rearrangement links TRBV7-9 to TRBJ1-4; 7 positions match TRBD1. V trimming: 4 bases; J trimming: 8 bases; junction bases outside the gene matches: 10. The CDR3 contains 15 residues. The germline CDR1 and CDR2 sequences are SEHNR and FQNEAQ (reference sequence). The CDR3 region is CASSSLGGLFEKLFF. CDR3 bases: TGTGCCAGCAGCTCACTAGGGGGCCTGTTCGAAAAACTGTTTTTT.

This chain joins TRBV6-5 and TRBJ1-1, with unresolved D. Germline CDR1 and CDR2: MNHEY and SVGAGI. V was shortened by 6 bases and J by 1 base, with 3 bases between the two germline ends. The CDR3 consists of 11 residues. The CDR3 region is CASRQNTEAFF. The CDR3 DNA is TGTGCCAGCAGACAGAACACTGAAGCTTTCTTT.

CDR3 in DNA: TGTGCCAGCAGTTTAAGCGCTCCTGGGCAGCCCCAGCATTTT. Its translation is CASSLSAPGQPQHF. The genes are TRBV12-3 or TRBV12-4 and TRBJ1-5; D is unclear. The CDR3 runs 14 residues. V lost 2 bases and J 7 bases, leaving 12 bases between the germline ends.

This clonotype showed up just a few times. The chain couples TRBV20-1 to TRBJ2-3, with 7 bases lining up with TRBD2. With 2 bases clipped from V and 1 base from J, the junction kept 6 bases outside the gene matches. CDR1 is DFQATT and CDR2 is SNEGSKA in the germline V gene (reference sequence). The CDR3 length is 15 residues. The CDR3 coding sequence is TGCAGTGCTAGATACAGCGGGGCGGGCACAGATACGCAGTATTTT. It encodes CSARYSGAGTDTQYF.

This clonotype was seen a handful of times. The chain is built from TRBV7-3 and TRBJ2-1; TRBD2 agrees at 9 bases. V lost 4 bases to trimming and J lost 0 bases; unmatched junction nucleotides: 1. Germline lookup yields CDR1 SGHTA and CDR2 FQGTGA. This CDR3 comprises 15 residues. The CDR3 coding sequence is TGTGCCAGCAGCTCTAGCGGGAACTCCTACAATGAGCAGTTCTTC. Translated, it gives CASSSSGNSYNEQFF.

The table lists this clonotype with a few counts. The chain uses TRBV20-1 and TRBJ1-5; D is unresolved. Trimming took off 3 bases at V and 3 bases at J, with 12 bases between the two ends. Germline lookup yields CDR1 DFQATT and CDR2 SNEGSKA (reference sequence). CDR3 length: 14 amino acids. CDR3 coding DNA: TGCAGTGCTAGCCTCCAGGCTTTCAATCAGCCCCAGCATTTT. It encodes CSASLQAFNQPQHF.

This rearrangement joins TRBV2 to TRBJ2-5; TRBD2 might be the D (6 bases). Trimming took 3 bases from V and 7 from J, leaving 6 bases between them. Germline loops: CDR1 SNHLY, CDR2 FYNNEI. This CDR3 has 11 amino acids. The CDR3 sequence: CASSEGGTQYF. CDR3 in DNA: TGTGCCAGCAGTGAGGGGGGGACCCAGTACTTC.

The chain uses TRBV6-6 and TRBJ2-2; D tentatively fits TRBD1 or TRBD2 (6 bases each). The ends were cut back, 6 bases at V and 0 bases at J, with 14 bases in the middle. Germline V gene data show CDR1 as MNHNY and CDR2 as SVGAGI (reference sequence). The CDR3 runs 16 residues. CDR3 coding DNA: TGTGCCAGCAGGGGCGTGGGGGGCGCGAACACCGGGGAGCTGTTTTTT. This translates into CASRGVGGANTGELFF.

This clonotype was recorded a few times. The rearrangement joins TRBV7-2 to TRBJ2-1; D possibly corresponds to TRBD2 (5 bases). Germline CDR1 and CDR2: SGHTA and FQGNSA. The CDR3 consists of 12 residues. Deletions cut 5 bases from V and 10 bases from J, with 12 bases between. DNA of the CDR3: TGTGCCAGCAGCGGGAGAGACCGGGAGCAGTTCTTC. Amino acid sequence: CASSGRDREQFF. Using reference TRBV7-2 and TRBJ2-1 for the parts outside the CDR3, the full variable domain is GAGVSQSPSNKVTEKGKDVELRCDPISGHTALYWYRQSLGQGLEFLIYFQGNSAPDKSGLPSDRFSAERTGGSVSTLTIQRTQQEDSAVYLCASSGRDREQFFGPGTRLTVL.